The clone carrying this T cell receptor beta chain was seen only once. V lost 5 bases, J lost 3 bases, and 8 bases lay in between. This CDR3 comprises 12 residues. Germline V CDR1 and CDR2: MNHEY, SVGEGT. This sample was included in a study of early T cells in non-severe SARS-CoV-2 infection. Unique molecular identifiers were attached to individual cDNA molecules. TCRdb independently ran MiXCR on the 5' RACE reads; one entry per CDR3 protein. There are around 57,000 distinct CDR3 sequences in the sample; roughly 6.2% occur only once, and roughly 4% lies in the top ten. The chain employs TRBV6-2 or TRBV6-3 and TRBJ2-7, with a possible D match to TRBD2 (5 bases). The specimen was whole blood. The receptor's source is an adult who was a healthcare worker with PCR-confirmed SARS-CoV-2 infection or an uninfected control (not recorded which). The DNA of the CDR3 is TGTGCCAGCAGTCCGGACTTCTACGAGCAGTACTTC. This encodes CASSPDFYEQYF.